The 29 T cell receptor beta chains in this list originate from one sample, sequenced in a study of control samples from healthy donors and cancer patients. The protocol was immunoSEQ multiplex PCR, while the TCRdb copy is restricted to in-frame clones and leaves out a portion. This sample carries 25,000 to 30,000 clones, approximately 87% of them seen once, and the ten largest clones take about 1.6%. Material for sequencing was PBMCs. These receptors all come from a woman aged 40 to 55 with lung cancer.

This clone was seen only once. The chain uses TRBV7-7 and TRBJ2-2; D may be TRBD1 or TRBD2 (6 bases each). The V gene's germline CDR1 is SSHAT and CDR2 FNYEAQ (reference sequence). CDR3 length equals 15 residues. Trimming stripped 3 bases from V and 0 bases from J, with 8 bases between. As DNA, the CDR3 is TGTGCCAGCAGCTTTGGGGGGCCGAACACCGGGGAGCTGTTTTTT. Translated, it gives CASSFGGPNTGELFF.

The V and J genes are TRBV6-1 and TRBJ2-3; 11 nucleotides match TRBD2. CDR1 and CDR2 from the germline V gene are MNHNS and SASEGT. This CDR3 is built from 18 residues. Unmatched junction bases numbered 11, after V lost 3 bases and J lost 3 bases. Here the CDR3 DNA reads TGTGCCAGCAGTGACCCACTCACGACTAGCGGGGCTACAGATACGCAGTATTTT. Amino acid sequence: CASSDPLTTSGATDTQYF.

The CDR3 loop is CASSEGGGAPDTQYF. In DNA, the CDR3 is TGTGCCAGTAGTGAAGGCGGGGGGGCCCCAGATACGCAGTATTTT. The chain carries TRBV19 and TRBJ2-3; 9 bases agree with TRBD2. V dropped 5 bases and J dropped 4; count of bases not matched to a gene: 7. Per the germline V gene, CDR1 is LNHDA and CDR2 is SQIVND (reference sequence). The CDR3 is 15 residues long.

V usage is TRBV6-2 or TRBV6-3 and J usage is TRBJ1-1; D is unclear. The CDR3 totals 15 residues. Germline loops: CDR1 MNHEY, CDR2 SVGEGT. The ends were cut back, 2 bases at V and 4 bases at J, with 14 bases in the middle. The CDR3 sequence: CASSYGGSGSTEAFF. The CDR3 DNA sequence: TGTGCCAGCAGTTACGGTGGGTCGGGGTCCACTGAAGCTTTCTTT.

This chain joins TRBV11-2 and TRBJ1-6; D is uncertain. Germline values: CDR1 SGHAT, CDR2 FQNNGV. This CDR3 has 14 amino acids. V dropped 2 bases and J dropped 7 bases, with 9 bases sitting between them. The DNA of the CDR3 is TGTGCCAGCAGCTTACAGGCGGGAAATTCACCCCTCCACTTT. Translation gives CASSLQAGNSPLHF.

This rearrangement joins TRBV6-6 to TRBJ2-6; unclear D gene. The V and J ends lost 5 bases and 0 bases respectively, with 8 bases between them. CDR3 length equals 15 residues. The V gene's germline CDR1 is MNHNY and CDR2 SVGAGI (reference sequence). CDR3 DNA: TGTGCCAGCAGTCCTATAAACTCTGGGGCCAACGTCCTGACTTTC. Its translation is CASSPINSGANVLTF.

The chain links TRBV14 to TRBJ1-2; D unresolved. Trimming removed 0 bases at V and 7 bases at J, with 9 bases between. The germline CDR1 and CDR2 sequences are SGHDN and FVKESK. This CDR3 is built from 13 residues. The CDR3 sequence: CASSQDFAGGYTF. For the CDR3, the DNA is TGTGCCAGCAGCCAAGATTTTGCGGGTGGCTACACCTTC.

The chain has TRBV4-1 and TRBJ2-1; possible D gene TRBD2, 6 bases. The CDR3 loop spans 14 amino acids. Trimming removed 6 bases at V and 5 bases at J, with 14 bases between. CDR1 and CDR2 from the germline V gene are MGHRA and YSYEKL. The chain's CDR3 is CASSPRDSNNEQFF. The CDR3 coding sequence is TGCGCCAGCAGTCCCCGGGACTCAAACAATGAGCAGTTCTTC.

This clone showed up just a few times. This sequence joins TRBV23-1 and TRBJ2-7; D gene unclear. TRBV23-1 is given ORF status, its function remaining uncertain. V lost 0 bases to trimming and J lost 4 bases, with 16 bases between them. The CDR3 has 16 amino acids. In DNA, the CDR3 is TGCGCCAGCAGTCAATCGGGCAGACAAATTATTTACGAGCAGTACTTC. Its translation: CASSQSGRQIIYEQYF.

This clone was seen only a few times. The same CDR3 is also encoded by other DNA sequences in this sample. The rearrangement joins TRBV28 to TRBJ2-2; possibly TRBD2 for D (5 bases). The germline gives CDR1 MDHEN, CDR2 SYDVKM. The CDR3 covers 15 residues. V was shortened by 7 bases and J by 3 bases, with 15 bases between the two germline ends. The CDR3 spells CASTPADLYTGELFF. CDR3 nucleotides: TGTGCCAGCACCCCAGCGGACCTATACACCGGGGAGCTGTTTTTT. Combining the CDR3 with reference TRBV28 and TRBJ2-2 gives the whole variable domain DVKVTQSSRYLVKRTGEKVFLECVQDMDHENMFWYRQDPGLGLRLIYFSYDVKMKEKGDIPEGYSVSREKKERFSLILESASTNQTSMYLCASTPADLYTGELFFGEGSRLTVL.

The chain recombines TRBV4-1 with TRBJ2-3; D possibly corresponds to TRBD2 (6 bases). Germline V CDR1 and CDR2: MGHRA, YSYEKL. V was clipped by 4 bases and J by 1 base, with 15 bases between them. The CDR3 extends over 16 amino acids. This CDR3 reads CASSPRSGGGTDTQYF. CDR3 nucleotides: TGCGCCAGCAGCCCAAGATCCGGGGGTGGCACAGATACGCAGTATTTT.

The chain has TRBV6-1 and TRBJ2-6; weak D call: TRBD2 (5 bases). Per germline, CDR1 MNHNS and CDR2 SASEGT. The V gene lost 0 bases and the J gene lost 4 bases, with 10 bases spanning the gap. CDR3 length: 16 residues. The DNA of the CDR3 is TGTGCCAGCAGTGAAGCGCGGGTAACAGGGGCCAACGTCCTGACTTTC. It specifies CASSEARVTGANVLTF.

The CDR3 region has the DNA TGTGCCAGCAGGAAGACGGGAATGGGGACCGGGGAGCTGTTTTTT. Translation gives CASRKTGMGTGELFF. The rearrangement uses TRBV6-5 and TRBJ2-2, with D possibly TRBD2 on 5 matching bases. The CDR3 sequence is 15 residues long. V lost 6 bases, J lost 5 bases, and 16 bases lay in between. The V gene's germline CDR1 is MNHEY and CDR2 SVGAGI.

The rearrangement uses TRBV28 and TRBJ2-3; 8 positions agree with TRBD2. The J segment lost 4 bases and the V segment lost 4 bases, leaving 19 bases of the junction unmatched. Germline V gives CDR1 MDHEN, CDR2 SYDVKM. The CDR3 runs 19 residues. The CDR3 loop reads CASSSASIAGRILADTQYF. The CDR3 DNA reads TGTGCCAGCAGTTCCGCTTCTATAGCGGGGCGGATATTGGCAGATACGCAGTATTTT. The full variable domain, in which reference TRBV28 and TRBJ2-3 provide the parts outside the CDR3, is DVKVTQSSRYLVKRTGEKVFLECVQDMDHENMFWYRQDPGLGLRLIYFSYDVKMKEKGDIPEGYSVSREKKERFSLILESASTNQTSMYLCASSSASIAGRILADTQYFGPGTRLTVL.

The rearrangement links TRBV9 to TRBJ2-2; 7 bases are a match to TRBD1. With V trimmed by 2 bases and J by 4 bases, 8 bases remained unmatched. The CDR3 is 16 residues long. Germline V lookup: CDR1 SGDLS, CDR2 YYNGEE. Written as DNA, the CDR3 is TGTGCCAGCAGCGTGCGCCGGGACAGTCCCACCGGGGAGCTGTTTTTT. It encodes CASSVRRDSPTGELFF.

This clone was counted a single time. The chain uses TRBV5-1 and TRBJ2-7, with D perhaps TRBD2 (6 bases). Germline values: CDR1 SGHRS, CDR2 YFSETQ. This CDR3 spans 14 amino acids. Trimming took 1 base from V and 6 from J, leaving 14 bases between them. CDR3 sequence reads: CASSLWGEQGEQYF. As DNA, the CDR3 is TGCGCCAGCAGCTTGTGGGGGGAGCAAGGCGAGCAGTACTTC.

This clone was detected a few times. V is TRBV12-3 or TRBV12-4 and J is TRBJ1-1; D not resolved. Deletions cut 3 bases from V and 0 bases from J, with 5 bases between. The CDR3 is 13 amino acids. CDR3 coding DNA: TGTGCCAGCAGTTTTAGGCTGAACACTGAAGCTTTCTTT. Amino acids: CASSFRLNTEAFF.

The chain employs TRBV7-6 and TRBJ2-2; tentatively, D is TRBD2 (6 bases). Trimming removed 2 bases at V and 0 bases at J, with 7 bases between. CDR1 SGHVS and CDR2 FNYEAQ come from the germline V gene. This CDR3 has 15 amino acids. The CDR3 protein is CASSLSGPNTGELFF. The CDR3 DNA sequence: TGTGCCAGCAGCTTAAGCGGGCCGAACACCGGGGAGCTGTTTTTT. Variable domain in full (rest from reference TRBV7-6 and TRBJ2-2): GAGVSQSPRYKVTKRGQDVALRCDPISGHVSLYWYRQALGQGPEFLTYFNYEAQQDKSGLPNDRFSAERPEGSISTLTIQRTEQRDSAMYRCASSLSGPNTGELFFGEGSRLTVL.

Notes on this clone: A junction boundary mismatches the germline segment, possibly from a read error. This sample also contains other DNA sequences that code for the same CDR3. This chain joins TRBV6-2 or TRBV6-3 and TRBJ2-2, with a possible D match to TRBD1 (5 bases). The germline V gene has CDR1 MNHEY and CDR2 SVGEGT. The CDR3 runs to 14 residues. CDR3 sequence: CASSYDSWGGELFF. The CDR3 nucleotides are TGCGCCAGCAGTTACGACAGTTGGGGAGGGGAGCTGTTTTTT.

CDR3 coding DNA: TGTGCCAGCAGTGAAGTCGACGGGGGGTACGAGACCCAGTACTTC. The encoded protein is CASSEVDGGYETQYF. The chain uses TRBV6-1 and TRBJ2-5, with 7 bases lining up with TRBD2. Germline CDR1 is MNHNS and CDR2 is SASEGT. Losses at the gene ends were 1 base for V and 5 bases for J; bases not matched to a gene: 7. The CDR3 extends over 15 amino acids.

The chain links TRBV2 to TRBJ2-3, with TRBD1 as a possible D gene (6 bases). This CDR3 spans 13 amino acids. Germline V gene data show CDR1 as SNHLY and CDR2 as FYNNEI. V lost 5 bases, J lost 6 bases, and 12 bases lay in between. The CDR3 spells CASSKNRADTQYF. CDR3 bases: TGTGCCAGCAGTAAAAACAGGGCTGATACGCAGTATTTT.

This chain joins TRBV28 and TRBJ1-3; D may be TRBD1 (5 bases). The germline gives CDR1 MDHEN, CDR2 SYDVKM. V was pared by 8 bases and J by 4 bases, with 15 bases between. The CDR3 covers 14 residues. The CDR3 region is CASRGGLAGNTIYF. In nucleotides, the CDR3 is TGTGCCAGCCGGGGGGGACTGGCGGGAAACACCATATATTTT.

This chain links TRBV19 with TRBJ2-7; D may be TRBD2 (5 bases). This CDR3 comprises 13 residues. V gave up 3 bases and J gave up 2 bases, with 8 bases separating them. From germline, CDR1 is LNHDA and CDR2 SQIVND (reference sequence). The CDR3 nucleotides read TGTGCCAGTAGTATTCACGGGGCCTACGAGCAGTACTTC. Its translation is CASSIHGAYEQYF.

CDR3 amino acids: CASSADGGTEAFF. DNA for the CDR3: TGCGCCAGCAGCGCGGATGGGGGAACTGAAGCTTTCTTT. The chain links TRBV5-1 to TRBJ1-1; D perhaps matches TRBD1 (5 bases). This CDR3 spans 13 amino acids. Germline V gives CDR1 SGHRS, CDR2 YFSETQ. Trimming cost V 4 bases and J 5 bases, with 12 bases left between them.

The CDR3 loop is CASSETATGTGELFF. The CDR3 DNA follows: TGTGCCAGCAGTGAGACAGCGACGGGAACCGGGGAGCTGTTTTTT. V is TRBV27 and J is TRBJ2-2; TRBD1 or TRBD2 may be the D gene (5 bases each). This CDR3 has 15 residues. Trimming cost V 5 bases and J 5 bases, with 15 bases left between them. CDR1 and CDR2 (germline): MNHEY, SMNVEV (reference sequence).

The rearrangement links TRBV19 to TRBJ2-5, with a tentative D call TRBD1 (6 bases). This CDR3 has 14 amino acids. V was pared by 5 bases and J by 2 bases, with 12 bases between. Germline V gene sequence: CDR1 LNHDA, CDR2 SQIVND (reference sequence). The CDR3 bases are TGTGCCAGTAGTGAACAGGGAGTACAAGAGACCCAGTACTTC. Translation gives CASSEQGVQETQYF.

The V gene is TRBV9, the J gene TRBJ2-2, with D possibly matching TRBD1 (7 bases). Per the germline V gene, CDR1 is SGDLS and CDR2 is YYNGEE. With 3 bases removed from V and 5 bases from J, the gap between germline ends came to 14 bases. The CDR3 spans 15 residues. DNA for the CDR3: TGTGCCAGCAGCGCAGGGGGGACAGCTACCGGGGAGCTGTTTTTT. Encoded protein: CASSAGGTATGELFF.

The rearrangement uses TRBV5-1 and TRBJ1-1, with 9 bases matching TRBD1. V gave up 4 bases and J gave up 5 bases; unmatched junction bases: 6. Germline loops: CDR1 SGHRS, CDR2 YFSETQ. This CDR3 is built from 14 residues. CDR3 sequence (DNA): TGCGCCAGCAGCAAGCCGACAGGGGGAACTGAAGCTTTCTTT. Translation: CASSKPTGGTEAFF.

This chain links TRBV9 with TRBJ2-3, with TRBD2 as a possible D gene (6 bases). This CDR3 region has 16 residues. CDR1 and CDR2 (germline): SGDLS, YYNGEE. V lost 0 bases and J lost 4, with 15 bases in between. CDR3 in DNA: TGTGCCAGCAGCGTAGAGGGCGGGGCCCCCTCAGATACGCAGTATTTT. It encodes CASSVEGGAPSDTQYF.